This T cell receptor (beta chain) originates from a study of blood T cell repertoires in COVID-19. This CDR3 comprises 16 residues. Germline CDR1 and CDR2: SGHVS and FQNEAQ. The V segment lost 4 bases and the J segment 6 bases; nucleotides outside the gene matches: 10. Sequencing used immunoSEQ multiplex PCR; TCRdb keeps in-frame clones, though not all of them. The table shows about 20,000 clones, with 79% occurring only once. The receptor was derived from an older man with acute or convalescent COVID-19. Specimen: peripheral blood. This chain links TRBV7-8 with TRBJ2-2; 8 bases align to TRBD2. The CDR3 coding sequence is TGTGCCAGCAGCTGGGTAGCGGGATTTTTTGCCGGGGAGCTGTTTTTT. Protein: CASSWVAGFFAGELFF.